One sample yielded the 31 T cell receptor beta chains listed below, sequenced in a study of T cell responses to AZD1222 COVID-19 vaccine. The data were produced by immunoSEQ multiplex PCR, yet TCRdb's version contains in-frame clones alone and is incomplete. The data show approximately 170,000 clones, with roughly 92% seen just once and 1.5% to 2% held by the top ten. The specimen comprised peripheral blood, sampled on day 0 of AZD1222 vaccination. The source is an adult in good health.

The DNA of the CDR3 is TGTGCCAGCAGCCCTCAATCCTTGACAGGGGGCCGTTTGGTGAACACTGAAGCTTTCTTT. It is translated as CASSPQSLTGGRLVNTEAFF. The chain links TRBV16 to TRBJ1-1; 10 bases are a match to TRBD1. V shed 4 bases, J shed 0 bases, and the junction held 17 bases outside the gene matches. The CDR3 spans 20 residues. CDR1 is KGHSY and CDR2 is FQNENV in the germline V gene.

Here the CDR3 reads CASSLTGQGASEQYF. The CDR3 nucleotides are TGCGCCAGCAGCCTTACGGGACAGGGGGCCTCCGAGCAGTACTTC. The chain has TRBV4-1 and TRBJ2-7; 12 nucleotides align to TRBD1. Per germline, CDR1 MGHRA and CDR2 YSYEKL. This CDR3 comprises 15 residues. V dropped 4 bases and J dropped 6; count of bases not matched to a gene: 7.

V usage is TRBV19 and J usage is TRBJ1-5; D not certain. The V and J ends lost 7 bases and 7 bases respectively, with 20 bases between them. CDR1 and CDR2 from the germline V gene are LNHDA and SQIVND (reference sequence). This CDR3 spans 15 amino acids. The CDR3 DNA is TGTGCCAGTACCCCGCGCGGGATCGTAGGACAGCCCCAGCATTTT. Amino acids: CASTPRGIVGQPQHF.

The chain uses TRBV7-6 and TRBJ2-3, with 7 bases aligning to TRBD2. Losses at the gene ends were 5 bases for V and 6 bases for J; bases not matched to a gene: 11. Germline V lookup: CDR1 SGHVS, CDR2 FNYEAQ. The CDR3 covers 15 residues. Written as DNA, the CDR3 is TGTGCCAGCAGCCCCACTAGGCGGGGGATGGATACGCAGTATTTT. Translation gives CASSPTRRGMDTQYF.

CDR3 bases: TGTGCCAGCAGCTTAAAACAGGGGGATAATTCACCCCTCCACTTT. Its translation: CASSLKQGDNSPLHF. This sequence joins TRBV5-5 and TRBJ1-6; TRBD1 agrees at 8 bases. Germline values: CDR1 SGHKS, CDR2 YYEKEE (reference sequence). The V gene end was trimmed by 2 bases and the J gene end by 5 bases; junction bases not matched to a gene: 3. CDR3 length equals 15 residues.

The chain joins TRBV18 to TRBJ1-5; unclear D gene. The germline CDR1 and CDR2 sequences are KGHSH and LQKENI. The CDR3 loop spans 13 amino acids. Between the trimmed V and J ends, which lost 1 base and 1 base, there was a span of 2 bases. The CDR3 coding sequence is TGTGCCAGCTCACCACAGAGCAATCAGCCCCAGCATTTT. Translated: CASSPQSNQPQHF.

The V gene is TRBV25-1, the J gene TRBJ2-3; D gene uncertain. Trimming removed 5 bases at V and 5 bases at J, with 17 bases between. CDR1 and CDR2 from the germline V gene are MGHDK and SYGVNS. The length of the CDR3 is 15 residues. Here the CDR3 reads CASSPTGPYGDTQYF. CDR3 bases: TGTGCCAGCAGTCCCACGGGCCCCTATGGAGATACGCAGTATTTT.

This clone was picked up a small number of times. V is TRBV7-8 and J is TRBJ1-5; TRBD1 is a possible D gene (5 bases). V was pared by 6 bases and J by 7 bases, with 16 bases between. Germline values: CDR1 SGHVS, CDR2 FQNEAQ. This CDR3 has 14 amino acids. The CDR3 sequence: CASSMGQGRQPQHF. CDR3 bases: TGTGCCAGCAGTATGGGGCAGGGAAGGCAGCCCCAGCATTTT. Looking up the rest from reference TRBV7-8 and TRBJ1-5 gives the full variable domain: GAGVSQSPRYKVAKRGQDVALRCDPISGHVSLFWYQQALGQGPEFLTYFQNEAQLDKSGLPSDRFFAERPEGSVSTLKIQRTQQEDSAVYLCASSMGQGRQPQHFGDGTRLSIL.

The chain joins TRBV18 to TRBJ2-5, with TRBD1 matching over 8 bases. Per germline, CDR1 KGHSH and CDR2 LQKENI. The CDR3 extends over 14 amino acids. Trimming cost V 8 bases and J 5 bases; bases outside gene matches: 10. Here the CDR3 DNA reads TGTGCCAGCAGAGCACAGGGGGTACGGGAGACCCAGTACTTC. This encodes CASRAQGVRETQYF.

The genes are TRBV7-3 and TRBJ2-5, with D tentatively TRBD1 (6 bases). CDR3 length: 15 amino acids. CDR1 and CDR2 (germline): SGHTA, FQGTGA. Trimming stripped 1 base from V and 5 bases from J, with 14 bases between. The CDR3 reads CASSLIRTQGETQYF. For the CDR3, the DNA is TGTGCCAGCAGCTTAATTCGGACACAGGGCGAGACCCAGTACTTC.

J is TRBJ2-5 and V is TRBV5-4; tentatively, D is TRBD1 (6 bases). CDR1 SGHNT and CDR2 YYREEE come from the germline V gene (reference sequence). Trimming pared 4 bases from V and 2 bases from J, leaving 15 bases between. This CDR3 has 15 amino acids. CDR3 bases: TGTGCCAGCAGCCCATGGCGGCAGGGGCAAGAGACCCAGTACTTC. Protein product: CASSPWRQGQETQYF.

The chain has TRBV30 and TRBJ1-6, with 10 nucleotides matching TRBD1. The V gene end was trimmed by 3 bases and the J gene end by 9 bases; junction bases not matched to a gene: 8. This CDR3 has 15 amino acids. CDR1 and CDR2 from the germline V gene are GTSNPN and SVGIG (reference sequence). The CDR3 region has the DNA TGTGCCTGGAGACCGGGACAGGGGTTTAGTTCACCCCTCCACTTT. This encodes CAWRPGQGFSSPLHF.

The chain couples TRBV6-4 to TRBJ2-5, with TRBD2 matching over 9 bases. This CDR3 has 15 amino acids. Trimming removed 6 bases from V and 5 bases from J; junction bases left unmatched: 10. Germline CDR1 and CDR2: MRHNA and SNTAGT. The CDR3 loop is CASSPGLASVETQYF. As DNA, the CDR3 is TGTGCCAGCAGCCCGGGACTAGCCAGTGTGGAGACCCAGTACTTC.

The chain recombines TRBV5-5 with TRBJ1-3; D gene unclear. There are 14 residues in the CDR3. The V gene's germline CDR1 is SGHKS and CDR2 YYEKEE (reference sequence). Trimming removed 0 bases from V and 2 bases from J, with 6 bases in between. The CDR3 DNA is TGTGCCAGCAGCTTGGGCCAGCCTGGAAACACCATATATTTT. It translates to CASSLGQPGNTIYF.

The chain joins TRBV6-2 or TRBV6-3 to TRBJ1-6; the D is unclear. Trimming took 0 bases from V and 7 from J, leaving 7 bases between them. Germline V lookup: CDR1 MNHEY, CDR2 SVGEGT. The CDR3 contains 14 residues. CDR3 in DNA: TGTGCCAGCAGTTACTCGGGTGGAAATTCACCCCTCCACTTT. Its protein is CASSYSGGNSPLHF.

The V gene is TRBV7-9, the J gene TRBJ1-5; no clear D. The V gene's germline CDR1 is SEHNR and CDR2 FQNEAQ (reference sequence). The CDR3 sequence is 12 residues long. The ends were cut back, 5 bases at V and 3 bases at J, with 5 bases in the middle. DNA for the CDR3: TGTGCCAGCAGCCCCCCCAATCAGCCCCAGCATTTT. Translation: CASSPPNQPQHF.

V and J are TRBV20-1 and TRBJ1-2; no firm D call. Trimming stripped 5 bases from V and 11 bases from J, with 9 bases between. Per the germline V gene, CDR1 is DFQATT and CDR2 is SNEGSKA (reference sequence). The CDR3 has 9 amino acids. This CDR3 is CSAELGYTF. CDR3 DNA sequence: TGCAGTGCTGAATTGGGGTACACCTTC.

V is TRBV3-1 (or the pseudogene TRBV3-2) and J is TRBJ2-7; 10 bases map to TRBD1. The CDR3 is made up of 16 amino acids. The J segment lost 4 bases and the V segment lost 3 bases, leaving 9 bases of the junction unmatched. Per the germline V gene, CDR1 is LGHDT and CDR2 is YNNKEL (reference sequence). The CDR3 loop reads CASSHIFRTGGYEQYF. DNA of the CDR3: TGTGCCAGCAGCCATATTTTCCGGACAGGGGGGTACGAGCAGTACTTC.

The chain has TRBV25-1 and TRBJ1-3; 8 bases align to TRBD1. The CDR3 runs to 15 residues. Germline V CDR1 and CDR2: MGHDK, SYGVNS. Unmatched junction bases numbered 6, after V lost 6 bases and J lost 2 bases. The CDR3 loop reads CASSAGGSAGNTIYF. CDR3 DNA sequence: TGTGCCAGCAGCGCAGGGGGCTCAGCTGGAAACACCATATATTTT.

This clone was seen only once. The chain joins TRBV3-1 (or the pseudogene TRBV3-2) to TRBJ2-2; 8 nucleotides match TRBD2. The V gene's germline CDR1 is LGHDT and CDR2 YNNKEL (reference sequence). V lost 1 base, J lost 1 base, and 14 bases stayed unmatched. This CDR3 is 20 amino acids long. The CDR3 sequence: CASSQGFRGQREMNTGELFF. CDR3 sequence (DNA): TGTGCCAGCAGCCAAGGGTTTCGGGGTCAGCGGGAGATGAACACCGGGGAGCTGTTTTTT.

The CDR3 loop reads CAWSEGVGANVLTF. CDR3 sequence (DNA): TGTGCCTGGAGTGAAGGGGTCGGGGCCAACGTCCTGACTTTC. The gene calls are TRBV30 and TRBJ2-6; D is perhaps TRBD1 (5 bases). V shed 1 base and J shed 4 bases, with 8 bases lying between them. The CDR3 contains 14 residues. The germline V gene encodes CDR1 GTSNPN and CDR2 SVGIG (reference sequence).

The chain couples TRBV25-1 to TRBJ2-1; D might be TRBD1 or TRBD2, each matching 5 bases. The germline V and J ends were trimmed by 4 bases and 4 bases, with 14 bases remaining between them. CDR1 and CDR2 (germline): MGHDK, SYGVNS. The CDR3 runs to 15 residues. The CDR3 DNA sequence: TGTGCCAGCAGTGGCCGGGGCACCCCTTACAATGAGCAGTTCTTC. Translated: CASSGRGTPYNEQFF.

The CDR3 DNA is TGTGCCAGCAGCCGGGACAGGCAAGAGACCCAGTACTTC. Residues: CASSRDRQETQYF. The gene calls are TRBV5-4 and TRBJ2-5; the match to TRBD1 covers 8 bases. The V segment lost 4 bases and the J segment 2 bases; nucleotides outside the gene matches: 1. Per germline, CDR1 SGHNT and CDR2 YYREEE (reference sequence). The CDR3 is made up of 13 amino acids.

This clone appeared a single time. V and J are TRBV20-1 and TRBJ2-7; no firm D call. V lost 6 bases and J 6 bases, leaving 12 bases between the germline ends. Germline CDR1 DFQATT, CDR2 SNEGSKA (reference sequence). This CDR3 is 11 amino acids long. CDR3 region: CSAPLGLEQYF. CDR3 in DNA: TGCAGTGCCCCCCTGGGCCTCGAGCAGTACTTC.

J is TRBJ2-3 and V is TRBV5-8, with a possible D match to TRBD1 (7 bases). The CDR3 has 16 residues. V was cut by 0 bases and J by 0 bases, with 11 bases left in between. Germline CDR1 reads SGHTS; CDR2 reads YDEGEE. The CDR3 loop is CASSLGRGQSTDTQYF. The CDR3 DNA reads as TGTGCCAGCAGCTTGGGGAGGGGACAGAGCACAGATACGCAGTATTTT.

This sequence joins TRBV18 and TRBJ1-1; 10 nucleotides align to TRBD1. CDR1 is KGHSH, CDR2 LQKENI, per germline. This CDR3 has 17 residues. After removal of 3 bases from V and 4 bases from J, the junction contained 11 bases not matched to a gene. The CDR3: CASSPGQGVRSATEAFF. CDR3 DNA: TGTGCCAGCTCACCCGGACAGGGGGTTAGGTCGGCCACTGAAGCTTTCTTT.

The CDR3 sequence is CASRVVRGGYTF. The CDR3 DNA sequence: TGTGCCAGCAGAGTAGTGAGGGGTGGCTACACCTTC. This sequence joins TRBV6-5 and TRBJ1-2; D might be TRBD1 (5 bases). Trimming pared 6 bases from V and 7 bases from J, leaving 12 bases between. There are 12 residues in the CDR3. Germline V gene lookup returns CDR1 MNHEY and CDR2 SVGAGI.

The chain employs TRBV27 and TRBJ2-1; 14 bases line up with TRBD2. There are 16 residues in the CDR3. V trimming: 5 bases; J trimming: 4 bases; junction bases outside the gene matches: 4. Looked up from germline, CDR1 is MNHEY and CDR2 is SMNVEV (reference sequence). The CDR3 sequence: CASSPWTSGGYNEQFF. In nucleotides, the CDR3 is TGTGCCAGCAGTCCGTGGACTAGCGGGGGGTACAATGAGCAGTTCTTC.

This chain links TRBV27 with TRBJ2-2, with D perhaps assigned TRBD1 or TRBD2 (6 bases each). From germline, CDR1 is MNHEY and CDR2 SMNVEV (reference sequence). V shed 7 bases and J shed 6 bases, with 18 bases lying between them. This CDR3 spans 15 amino acids. CDR3 DNA sequence: TGTGCCAGCACCCTAAGGGGGGTAGTTCCCGGGGAGCTGTTTTTT. Translation gives CASTLRGVVPGELFF.

The chain links TRBV11-2 to TRBJ2-5; D might be TRBD2 (7 bases). This CDR3 spans 16 amino acids. V was pared by 5 bases and J by 2 bases, with 18 bases between. Germline V gene lookup returns CDR1 SGHAT and CDR2 FQNNGV. The CDR3 loop reads CASSRRGAGQQETQYF. As DNA, the CDR3 is TGTGCCAGCAGCCGCCGGGGGGCGGGGCAACAAGAGACCCAGTACTTC. The whole variable domain, remainder taken from reference TRBV11-2 and TRBJ2-5, is EAGVAQSPRYKIIEKRQSVAFWCNPISGHATLYWYQQILGQGPKLLIQFQNNGVVDDSQLPKDRFSAERLKGVDSTLKIQPAKLEDSAVYLCASSRRGAGQQETQYFGPGTRLLVL.

V gene TRBV7-2 combines with J gene TRBJ1-3; 7 nucleotides match TRBD1. Germline V lookup: CDR1 SGHTA, CDR2 FQGNSA. With V trimmed by 5 bases and J by 4 bases, 14 bases remained unmatched. The CDR3 runs to 17 residues. The CDR3 region has the DNA TGTGCCAGCAGCACCCGTCGACAGGGATTAAACGGAAACACCATATATTTT. Protein: CASSTRRQGLNGNTIYF.